This note documents a single T cell receptor (beta chain) sequence. This sample was taken from a study of T cell repertoires in cytomegalovirus infection. TCRdb recomputed calls from the reads with MiXCR, one row per CDR3 protein. The data hold 150,000 to 200,000 distinct CDR3 sequences, with 28% observed a single time. The V and J ends lost 4 bases and 1 base respectively, with 17 bases between them. The V gene's germline CDR1 is SGHNT and CDR2 YYREEE (reference sequence). The CDR3 runs 16 residues. The J gene is TRBJ1-1, the V gene TRBV5-4, with a tentative D call TRBD1 (5 bases). The sequenced sample consisted of PBMCs. The TCR was taken from a human donor in good health (CMV status not recorded). Some clones in this sample may be carry-over from other donors' samples. The CDR3 loop reads CASSQYRGYRNTEAFF. Written as DNA, the CDR3 is TGTGCCAGCAGCCAGTATAGGGGATACCGGAACACTGAAGCTTTCTTT.